Reported below is one T cell receptor beta chain. Its antigen is undetermined. Its ends do not fully match the called genes, so a read error is possible. The naive CD8 population came from CD45RO-negative cells selected for CCR7, without terminally differentiated effector memory CD45RA+ cells. Caucasian adults residing in Nashville, Tennessee made up all the donors. This CDR3 has 14 amino acids. Germline V gene sequence: CDR1 SGHNT, CDR2 YYREEE (reference sequence). Each subset's genomic DNA was shared equally among a number of immunoSEQ plates. Using immunoSEQ multiplex PCR, the repertoire was profiled, and TCRdb retains in-frame clones only, with some absent. The table shows about 2.1 million clones, with 85% to 95% occurring only once. The data are from a study of shared clonotypes between healthy human individuals. Overall study context: For every donor, three CD4 naive, three CD4 memory, two CD8 naive and one CD8 memory plates were used. Points from the study as a whole: The study's rarefaction showed incomplete sorted-subset sequencing despite large depth.

The sequence was collected from a young man in good health. Some clones in this sample may be carry-over from other donors' samples. Sequenced input: naive CD8+ T cells from PBMCs. This chain connects TRBV5-4 to TRBJ2-7, with TRBD2 matching over 9 bases. The CDR3 protein is CATSWREGTYEQYF. As DNA, the CDR3 is TGTGCCACCAGCTGGCGGGAGGGGACCTACGAGCAGTACTTC.